This entry concerns a single TCR beta chain. Its antigen is unknown. Construction of TCR beta libraries relied on iRepertoire HTBI primers and on Arm-PCR targeting CDR3 regions. TCRdb itself ran the multiplex PCR reads through MiXCR, one entry per CDR3 protein. This table has hundreds of thousands of distinct CDR3 sequences, under 20% appearing once. This entry is derived from a study of regulatory T cells in long-lasting Graves disease. Whole-study findings and limits: What was studied was peripheral blood only, and not thyroid tissue.

Germline CDR1 reads SGHDN; CDR2 reads FVKESK. This CDR3 has 12 amino acids. Described time point: newly diagnosed GD, antithyroid drugs for less than 3 months. TCR sequences were obtained from RNA taken from PBMCs. This sample also appeared in a second study, on T cells in Graves' hyperthyroidism and ophthalmopathy.

Source: peripheral blood mononuclear cells (PBMCs), taken at new diagnosis, from a patient treated with antithyroid drugs. The rearrangement links TRBV14 to TRBJ2-5; 8 positions match TRBD2. The DNA end is a closer match to TRBJ2-1, so the J assignment may be wrong. This receptor was obtained from a woman aged 30 to 39 with Graves disease. The CDR3 loop is CASSQYGRGQFF. In nucleotides, the CDR3 is TGTGCCAGCAGCCAATACGGGAGGGGGCAGTTCTTC.